This T cell receptor beta chain came from a study of blood T cell repertoires in COVID-19. In the study's own analysis: How many nucleated cells were present was estimated from reference gene primer amplification. Generated by immunoSEQ multiplex PCR, the TCRdb table keeps only in-frame clones and is missing some. Clone size and V and J calls were adopted from that table, with D and trimming inferred from the DNA. The data contain 300,000 to 350,000 clones, 87% of them seen just once; the ten biggest clones take up around 8.9%. The V end lost 8 bases, the J end lost 0 bases, and 17 bases lay between the germline ends. Germline V gene data show CDR1 as WSHSY and CDR2 as SAAADI. The CDR3 is 15 amino acids. Seattle-derived patients entered the study during active infection and were followed longitudinally.

The sample was peripheral blood. The chain uses TRBV10-2 and TRBJ2-7; the D gene is possibly TRBD2 (7 bases). This sequence originates from a man between 25 and 39 years old with COVID-19, enrolled during active disease. The CDR3: CASAGGGPSSYEQYF. In DNA form, the CDR3 reads TGCGCCAGCGCCGGCGGGGGCCCGAGCTCCTACGAGCAGTACTTC.